The 19 T cell receptor beta chains given below trace back to one sample, sequenced in a study of blood T cells in healthy people across ages. With a J-beta primer mix and a sample-barcoded 5' primer, a second PCR ran about 6 to 11 cycles. Each CDR3 protein gets one entry after TCRdb re-called the 5' RACE reads with MiXCR. The sample lists around 800,000 distinct CDR3 sequences, 25% to 30% occurring once. These data were also reused for a study on T cells of mothers and their children.

Sequencing used blood. The source is a boy aged 5-17 years in good health.

Comments on this clonotype: The final CDR3 position lacks the conserved phenylalanine or tryptophan, pointing to a likely read error. The chain employs TRBV12-3 or TRBV12-4 and TRBJ2-7; D is ambiguous. The CDR3 contains 11 residues. V lost 2 bases and J lost 7, with 6 bases in between. The CDR3 DNA is TGTGCCAGCAGTTTAAACGGGGAGCAGTACATC. The encoded protein is CASSLNGEQYI.

Only a few counts were recorded for this clonotype. The rearrangement joins TRBV27 to TRBJ1-6; D gene uncertain. This CDR3 has 14 residues. The germline gives CDR1 MNHEY, CDR2 SMNVEV (reference sequence). V lost 3 bases to trimming and J lost 6 bases, with 9 bases between them. This CDR3 is CASSLSRFNSPLHF. The CDR3, as DNA: TGTGCCAGCAGTTTGTCCCGATTTAATTCACCCCTCCACTTT.

The chain joins TRBV29-1 to TRBJ1-1, with 8 positions matching TRBD1. The J segment lost 4 bases and the V segment lost 8 bases, leaving 12 bases of the junction unmatched. Germline V lookup: CDR1 SQVTM, CDR2 ANQGSEA. This CDR3 comprises 14 residues. CDR3 sequence (DNA): TGCAGCCACTCAGGGGGCGCGGGGGGCACTGAAGCTTTCTTT. Translating gives CSHSGGAGGTEAFF.

This clonotype was seen only a few times. J is TRBJ1-1 and V is TRBV7-8, with 7 positions matching TRBD1. The CDR3 covers 13 residues. Trimming cost V 6 bases and J 3 bases; bases outside gene matches: 4. CDR1 SGHVS and CDR2 FQNEAQ come from the germline V gene. As DNA, the CDR3 is TGTGCCAGCAGTATTACAGGGGACACTGAAGCTTTCTTT. Residues: CASSITGDTEAFF.

The chain couples TRBV5-5 to TRBJ2-7; tentatively, D is TRBD1 or TRBD2 (5 bases each). Trimming took 1 base from V and 12 from J, leaving 17 bases between them. Germline CDR1 and CDR2: SGHKS and YYEKEE (reference sequence). CDR3 length equals 13 residues. The CDR3 DNA follows: TGTGCCAGCAGCTTGTTGGCCAGCTCGGGGCGGTACTTC. It specifies CASSLLASSGRYF.

This chain links TRBV18 with TRBJ1-4; tentatively, D is TRBD1 (6 bases). V was trimmed by 7 bases and J by 5 bases, leaving 11 bases between them. The CDR3 contains 13 residues. Germline assignment: CDR1 KGHSH and CDR2 LQKENI. CDR3 bases: TGTGCCAGCTTACGACAGGAAAATGAAAAACTGTTTTTT. Translated: CASLRQENEKLFF.

This clonotype was counted a few times. The chain recombines TRBV6-1 with TRBJ1-1; D ambiguous. The CDR3 loop spans 13 amino acids. V was clipped by 5 bases and J by 3 bases, with 10 bases between them. The germline CDR1 and CDR2 sequences are MNHNS and SASEGT. CDR3 sequence (DNA): TGTGCCAGCAGTTCCAAAGTCGACACTGAAGCTTTCTTT. Protein: CASSSKVDTEAFF.

The rearrangement links TRBV14 to TRBJ2-7; D ambiguous. The V gene lost 4 bases and the J gene lost 2 bases, with 9 bases spanning the gap. The CDR3 covers 13 residues. CDR1 SGHDN and CDR2 FVKESK come from the germline V gene. The CDR3 is CASSPSAPYEQYF. The CDR3 region has the DNA TGTGCCAGCAGCCCCTCCGCACCCTACGAGCAGTACTTC.

The CDR3 is CASRQDPNQPQHF. Here the CDR3 DNA reads TGTGCCAGCAGACAAGACCCCAATCAGCCCCAGCATTTT. This chain joins TRBV28 and TRBJ1-5; D not resolved. Trimming took off 6 bases at V and 3 bases at J, with 9 bases between the two ends. The CDR3 spans 13 residues. The germline CDR1 and CDR2 sequences are MDHEN and SYDVKM.

The chain is built from TRBV7-3 and TRBJ2-2, with D possibly TRBD2 on 5 matching bases. Germline V gene data show CDR1 as SGHTA and CDR2 as FQGTGA. The CDR3 loop spans 15 amino acids. Trimming left V 5 bases short and J 3 bases short, with 13 bases between. This chain's CDR3 is CASSPDEGYTGELFF. The DNA for the CDR3 is TGTGCCAGCAGCCCCGACGAGGGTTACACCGGGGAGCTGTTTTTT.

This clonotype was seen a handful of times. A much larger clonotype is one base distant, so this may be a read error. This sequence joins TRBV7-3 and TRBJ1-1, with 7 nucleotides matching TRBD1. The germline CDR1 and CDR2 sequences are SGHTA and FQGTGA. This CDR3 region has 13 residues. The CDR3 region has the DNA TGTTCCAGCAGTCCCCAGGGGGACACTGAAGCTTTCTTT. This sequence encodes CSSSPQGDTEAFF.

This clonotype was seen ten or more times. The chain joins TRBV7-3 to TRBJ2-2; 7 bases are shared with TRBD2. Germline V gene data show CDR1 as SGHTA and CDR2 as FQGTGA. The CDR3 runs to 16 residues. J was trimmed by 3 bases and V by 2 bases; bases with no gene match: 6. The CDR3 here is CASSLHAGEDTGELFF. CDR3 sequence (DNA): TGTGCCAGCAGCTTACATGCGGGGGAGGACACCGGGGAGCTGTTTTTT.

This chain connects TRBV2 to TRBJ2-7; D is perhaps TRBD1 (6 bases). The ends were cut back, 8 bases at V and 9 bases at J, with 14 bases in the middle. Looked up from germline, CDR1 is SNHLY and CDR2 is FYNNEI. The CDR3 runs 11 residues. The CDR3 bases are TGTGCCAGCGGGGATACAGGGAGGCAGTACTTC. Protein sequence: CASGDTGRQYF.

In this sample, this clonotype turned up a few times. V is TRBV20-1 and J is TRBJ2-5, with 7 bases identical to TRBD2. The CDR3 runs to 14 residues. V trimming: 6 bases; J trimming: 2 bases; junction bases outside the gene matches: 9. Per germline, CDR1 DFQATT and CDR2 SNEGSKA (reference sequence). The CDR3 loop is CSAPGAGPQETQYF. The CDR3 region has the DNA TGCAGTGCCCCGGGAGCGGGGCCGCAAGAGACCCAGTACTTC.

This chain connects TRBV7-9 to TRBJ1-1; TRBD1 is a possible D gene (6 bases). Germline CDR1 and CDR2: SEHNR and FQNEAQ (reference sequence). V was pared by 8 bases and J by 3 bases, with 25 bases between. This CDR3 is built from 17 residues. CDR3 residues: CASPPLSTAEGDTEAFF. CDR3 nucleotide sequence: TGTGCCAGCCCCCCCCTATCCACCGCGGAGGGGGACACTGAAGCTTTCTTT.

This clonotype was found a few times. This chain joins TRBV29-1 and TRBJ1-5; D uncertain. The CDR3 has 16 residues. CDR1 is SQVTM and CDR2 is ANQGSEA in the germline V gene. The V end was cut by 4 bases, the J end by 1 base, with 17 bases between. The CDR3: CSVGFTVLYSNQPQHF. CDR3 coding DNA: TGCAGCGTTGGGTTTACGGTCCTATACAGCAATCAGCCCCAGCATTTT.

This clonotype was seen more than once but under ten times. V usage is TRBV19 and J usage is TRBJ1-1; unclear D gene. V lost 8 bases and J 0 bases, leaving 13 bases between the germline ends. The germline gives CDR1 LNHDA, CDR2 SQIVND (reference sequence). The CDR3 is 14 residues long. The CDR3 sequence: CASAGSIVNTEAFF. The CDR3 DNA is TGTGCCAGTGCCGGGTCGATTGTGAACACTGAAGCTTTCTTT.

The genes are TRBV6-5 and TRBJ1-2; D ambiguous. Germline values: CDR1 MNHEY, CDR2 SVGAGI. The CDR3 spans 11 residues. V lost 5 bases and J 7 bases, leaving 8 bases between the germline ends. Here the CDR3 DNA reads TGTGCCAGCAGTACAATTGGTGGCTACACCTTC. Protein: CASSTIGGYTF.

V usage is TRBV7-6 and J usage is TRBJ1-3, with D perhaps matching TRBD1 (5 bases). The V gene's germline CDR1 is SGHVS and CDR2 FNYEAQ. Trimming stripped 0 bases from V and 0 bases from J, with 9 bases between. The CDR3 runs to 16 residues. CDR3 bases: TGTGCCAGCAGCTTAGCCTCGGGGGACTCTGGAAACACCATATATTTT. As protein: CASSLASGDSGNTIYF.